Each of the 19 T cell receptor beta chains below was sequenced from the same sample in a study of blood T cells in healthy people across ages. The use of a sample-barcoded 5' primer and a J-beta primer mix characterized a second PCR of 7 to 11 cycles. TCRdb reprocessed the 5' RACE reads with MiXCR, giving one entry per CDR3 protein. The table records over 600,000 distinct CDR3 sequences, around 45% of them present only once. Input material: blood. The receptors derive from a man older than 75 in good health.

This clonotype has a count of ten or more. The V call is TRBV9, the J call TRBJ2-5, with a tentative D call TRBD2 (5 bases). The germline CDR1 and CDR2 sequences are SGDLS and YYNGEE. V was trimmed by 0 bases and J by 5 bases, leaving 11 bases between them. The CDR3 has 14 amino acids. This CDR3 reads CASSVAGIAETQYF. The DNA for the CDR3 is TGTGCCAGCAGCGTAGCTGGTATAGCGGAGACCCAGTACTTC.

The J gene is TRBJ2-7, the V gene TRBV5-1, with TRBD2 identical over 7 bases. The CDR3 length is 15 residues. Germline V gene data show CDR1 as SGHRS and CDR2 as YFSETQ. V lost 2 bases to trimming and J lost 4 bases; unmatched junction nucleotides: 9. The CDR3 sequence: CASSLGGSEEYEQYF. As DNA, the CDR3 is TGCGCCAGCAGCTTAGGCGGGAGTGAGGAGTACGAGCAGTACTTC.

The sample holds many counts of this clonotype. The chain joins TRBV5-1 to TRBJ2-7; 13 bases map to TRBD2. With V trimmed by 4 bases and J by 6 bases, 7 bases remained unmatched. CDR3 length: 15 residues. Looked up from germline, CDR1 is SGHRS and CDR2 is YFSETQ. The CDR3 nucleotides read TGCGCCAGCAGCCCCGGACTAGCGGGAGTAAGCGAGCAGTACTTC. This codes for CASSPGLAGVSEQYF.

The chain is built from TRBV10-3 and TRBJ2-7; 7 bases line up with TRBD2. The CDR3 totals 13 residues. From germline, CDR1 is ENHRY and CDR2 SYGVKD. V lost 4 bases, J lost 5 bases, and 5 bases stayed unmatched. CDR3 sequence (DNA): TGTGCCATCAGTGTTGGGGCGGGAGACGAGCAGTACTTC. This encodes CAISVGAGDEQYF.

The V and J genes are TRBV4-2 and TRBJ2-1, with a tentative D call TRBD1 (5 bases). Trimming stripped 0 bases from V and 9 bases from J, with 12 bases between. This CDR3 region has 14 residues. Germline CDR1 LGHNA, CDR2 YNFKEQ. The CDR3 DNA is TGTGCCAGCAGCCAAGACCTTGACAGTAGTGAGCAGTTCTTC. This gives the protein CASSQDLDSSEQFF.

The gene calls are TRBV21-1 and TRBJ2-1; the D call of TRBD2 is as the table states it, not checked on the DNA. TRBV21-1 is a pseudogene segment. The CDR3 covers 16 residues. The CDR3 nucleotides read TGTGCCAGCAGCAAAGTTGGGGACTACCCCTACAATGAGCAGTTCTTC. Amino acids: CASSKVGDYPYNEQFF.

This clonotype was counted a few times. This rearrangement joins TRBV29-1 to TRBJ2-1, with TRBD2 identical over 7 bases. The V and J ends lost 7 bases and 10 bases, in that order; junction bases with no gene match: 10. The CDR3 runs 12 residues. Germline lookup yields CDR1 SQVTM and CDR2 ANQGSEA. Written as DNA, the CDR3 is TGCAGCGCCGCGGGCGGGAGCCGGGAGCAGTTCTTC. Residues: CSAAGGSREQFF.

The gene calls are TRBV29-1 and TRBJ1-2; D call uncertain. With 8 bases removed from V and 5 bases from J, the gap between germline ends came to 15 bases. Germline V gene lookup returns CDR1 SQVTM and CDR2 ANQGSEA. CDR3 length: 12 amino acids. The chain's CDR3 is CSLPSPDYGYTF. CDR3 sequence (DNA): TGCAGCCTGCCGTCCCCGGATTATGGCTACACCTTC.

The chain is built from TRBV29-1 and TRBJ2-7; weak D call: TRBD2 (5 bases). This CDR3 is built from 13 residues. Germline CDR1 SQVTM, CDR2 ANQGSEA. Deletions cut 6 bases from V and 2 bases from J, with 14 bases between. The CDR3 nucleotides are TGCAGCGTGAGCGGTTTGTGGACCTACGAGCAGTACTTC. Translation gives CSVSGLWTYEQYF.

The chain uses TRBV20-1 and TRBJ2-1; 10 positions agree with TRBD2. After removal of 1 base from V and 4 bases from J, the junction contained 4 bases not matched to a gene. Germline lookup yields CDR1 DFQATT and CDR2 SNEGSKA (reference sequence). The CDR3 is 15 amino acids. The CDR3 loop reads CSARAGSGGYNEQFF. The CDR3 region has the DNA TGCAGTGCTAGAGCCGGTAGCGGGGGGTACAATGAGCAGTTCTTC.

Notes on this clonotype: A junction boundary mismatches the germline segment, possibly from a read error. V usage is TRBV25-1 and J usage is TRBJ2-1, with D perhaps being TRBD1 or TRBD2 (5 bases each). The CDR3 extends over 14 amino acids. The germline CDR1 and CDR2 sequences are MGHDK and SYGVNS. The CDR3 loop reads CAGSEVQADGTQFF. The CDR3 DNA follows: TGTGCCGGCAGTGAGGTGCAGGCCGACGGGACCCAGTTCTTC.

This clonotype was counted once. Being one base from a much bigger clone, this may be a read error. The CDR3 here is CVSSRQTGGGLGEQYF. CDR3 in DNA: TGTGTCAGCTCACGCCAGACAGGGGGAGGCTTAGGCGAGCAGTACTTC. This chain uses TRBV18 with TRBJ2-7; 9 nucleotides match TRBD1. The CDR3 runs to 16 residues. Germline CDR1 and CDR2: KGHSH and LQKENI.

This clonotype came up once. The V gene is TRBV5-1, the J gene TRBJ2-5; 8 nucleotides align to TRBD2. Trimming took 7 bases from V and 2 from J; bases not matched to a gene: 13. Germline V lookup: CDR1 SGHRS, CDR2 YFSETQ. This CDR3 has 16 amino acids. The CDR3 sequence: CASGWRTSQPQETQYF. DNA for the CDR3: TGCGCCAGCGGCTGGAGGACTAGCCAACCTCAAGAGACCCAGTACTTC.

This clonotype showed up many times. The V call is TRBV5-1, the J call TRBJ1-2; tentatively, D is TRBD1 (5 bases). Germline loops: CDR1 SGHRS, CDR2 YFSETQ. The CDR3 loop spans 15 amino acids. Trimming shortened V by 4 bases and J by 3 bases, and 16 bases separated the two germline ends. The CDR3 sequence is CASSIDGTPDYGYTF. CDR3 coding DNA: TGCGCCAGCAGCATAGACGGGACGCCCGACTATGGCTACACCTTC. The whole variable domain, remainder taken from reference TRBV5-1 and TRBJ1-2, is KAGVTQTPRYLIKTRGQQVTLSCSPISGHRSVSWYQQTPGQGLQFLFEYFSETQRNKGNFPGRFSGRQFSNSRSEMNVSTLELGDSALYLCASSIDGTPDYGYTFGSGTRLTVV.

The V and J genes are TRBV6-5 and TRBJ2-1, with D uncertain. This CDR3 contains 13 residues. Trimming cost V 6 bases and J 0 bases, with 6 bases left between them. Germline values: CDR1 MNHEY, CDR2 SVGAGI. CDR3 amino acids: CASRAFSYNEQFF. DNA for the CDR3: TGTGCCAGCAGGGCTTTCTCCTACAATGAGCAGTTCTTC.

CDR3 bases: TGTGCCAGCAGACGGACAGGGGGTGATTCACCCCTCCACTTT. The encoded protein is CASRRTGGDSPLHF. The genes are TRBV12-3 or TRBV12-4 and TRBJ1-6; 10 bases are a match to TRBD1. After removal of 6 bases from V and 8 bases from J, the junction contained 4 bases not matched to a gene. This CDR3 region has 14 residues.

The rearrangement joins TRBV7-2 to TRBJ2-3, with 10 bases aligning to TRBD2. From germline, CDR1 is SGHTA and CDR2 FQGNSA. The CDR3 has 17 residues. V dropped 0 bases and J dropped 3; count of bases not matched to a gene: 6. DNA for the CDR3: TGTGCCAGCAGCTTAGCAGCGGGAGGGCCCAGGACAGATACGCAGTATTTT. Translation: CASSLAAGGPRTDTQYF.

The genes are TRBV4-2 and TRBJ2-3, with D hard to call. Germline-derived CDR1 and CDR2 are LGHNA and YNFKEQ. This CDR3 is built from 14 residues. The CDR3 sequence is CVSSQGLGADTQYF. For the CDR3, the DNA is TGTGTCAGTAGCCAAGGTCTAGGTGCAGATACGCAGTATTTT.

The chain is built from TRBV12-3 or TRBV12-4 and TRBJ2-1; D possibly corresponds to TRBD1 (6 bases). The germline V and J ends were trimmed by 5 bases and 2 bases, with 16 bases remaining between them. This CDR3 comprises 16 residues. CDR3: CASSADGTLAYNEQFF. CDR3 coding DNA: TGTGCCAGCAGTGCTGACGGGACACTTGCCTACAATGAGCAGTTCTTC.